These T cell receptor beta chains were read from a single sample in a study of cytomegalovirus exposure and HLA in healthy donors. Assay used: immunoSEQ multiplex PCR; TCRdb lists only in-frame clones, some missing. The repertoire holds roughly 130,000 clones, with 55% to 80% as singletons. Sequenced input: PBMCs. The source is a woman in her 40s in good health and CMV-seronegative. The CDR3 runs from the conserved cysteine through the conserved F or W.

CDR3 protein	V gene	J gene
CASSLGHAANYGYTF	TRBV5-5	TRBJ1-2
CASRNRGQRTTGELFF	TRBV19	TRBJ2-2
CASIRDYYNSPLHF	TRBV2	TRBJ1-6
CASSHRGTDTQYF	TRBV11-3	TRBJ2-3
CASKFGTGGGNEQFF	TRBV19	TRBJ2-1
CASSLSIRGRGTEAFF	TRBV5-6	TRBJ1-1
CASGEEGGGVGSPLHF	TRBV2	TRBJ1-6
CASSPGLGNNSPLHF	TRBV7-9	TRBJ1-6
CASSVLVRGAYEQYF	TRBV6-1	TRBJ2-7
CASSLLGGQGAGEQYF	TRBV27	TRBJ2-7
CASSRGQGLFF	TRBV2	TRBJ1-4
CASSVGGGSGDTQYF	TRBV9	TRBJ2-3
CASSFDRNTEAFF	TRBV5-5	TRBJ1-1
CASSQLGLAINEQFF	TRBV4-1	TRBJ2-1
CATRTVNSPLHF	TRBV6-5	TRBJ1-6
CASSAGQGSPQRTQYF	TRBV9	TRBJ2-5
CASSVGEGQGALGNTIYF	TRBV9	TRBJ1-3
CASSQGAGAYVRGYTF	TRBV4-2	TRBJ1-2
CASSHGQGASEQFF	TRBV5-6	TRBJ2-1
CASSLYGQEPSHGLYGYTF	TRBV5-6	TRBJ1-2
CASSLQGNYGYTF	TRBV6-5	TRBJ1-2
CASSVGGDTEAFF	TRBV9	TRBJ1-1
CASSPRRVTDTQYF	TRBV7-2	TRBJ2-3
CASSEPSGGLYLPTDTQYF	TRBV10-1	TRBJ2-3
CASSLASRGLGGEQFF	TRBV5-1	TRBJ2-1
CASMWAQGGDTQYF	TRBV2	TRBJ2-3
CASSTFERGEETQYF	TRBV28	TRBJ2-5
CASVGELEQFF	TRBV5-8	TRBJ2-1
CASSLGGGGAETQYF	TRBV5-4	TRBJ2-5
CASRRTLQEIYF	TRBV2	TRBJ2-7
CASSLGQGISPLHF	TRBV5-6	TRBJ1-6
CASSRQGANYGYTF	TRBV27	TRBJ1-2
CSVVGRGGYTF	TRBV29-1	TRBJ1-2
CASKGGGAVGGELFF	TRBV10-2	TRBJ2-2
CASRGQSRGYTF	TRBV6-6	TRBJ1-2
CASSLEHNQPQHF	TRBV7-2	TRBJ1-5
CASSAGGKVRNQPQHF	TRBV2	TRBJ1-5
CASSQASGTHQETQYF	TRBV4-1	TRBJ2-5
CASSYGGSSSGNTIYF	TRBV6-5	TRBJ1-3
CASSEADRTSNQPQHF	TRBV6-1	TRBJ1-5
CASSRRDANSPLYF	TRBV18	TRBJ1-6
CASKKRDSRYSNQPQHF	TRBV2	TRBJ1-5
CASSSIVPQGLYNEQFF	TRBV7-6	TRBJ2-1
CASSFNQYNEQFF	TRBV7-2	TRBJ2-1
CASSLEGRAFEAFF	TRBV5-6	TRBJ1-1
CAKQVSSPLHF	TRBV28	TRBJ1-6
CASRGQGIGGEAFF	TRBV6-1	TRBJ1-1
CASSLYSGHSNQPQHF	TRBV27	TRBJ1-5
CASSLGYRGDSPLHF	TRBV5-5	TRBJ1-6
CASRSGQGNQPQHF	TRBV2	TRBJ1-5
CASSQSPLRVGDRGDTGELFF	TRBV14	TRBJ2-2
CASSDRFQGREQFF	TRBV25-1	TRBJ2-1
CSVENGAPRDTGELFF	TRBV29-1	TRBJ2-2
CASSQVSMNTEAFF	TRBV4-3	TRBJ1-1
CASTPGQPNTGELFF	TRBV5-4	TRBJ2-2
CASRETGFSSYEQYF	TRBV2	TRBJ2-7
CASSQGTRRTDTQYF	TRBV4-1	TRBJ2-3
CASSQEVLRDQETQYF	TRBV5-6	TRBJ2-5
CATKDSGGHYNEQFF	TRBV15	TRBJ2-1
CASSSAPLAGGNCEQYF	TRBV13	TRBJ2-7